The 6 T cell receptor beta chains presented below share a single source sample, sequenced in a study of blood T cell repertoires in COVID-19. Some clones are missing from TCRdb's copy, which holds only in-frame ones; the method was immunoSEQ multiplex PCR. Seen here are 200,000 to 300,000 clones, about 89% observed once, and the top ten hold approximately 4.1%. The sequenced material came from PBMCs or T cells enriched from blood (not recorded which). These receptors were taken from a woman aged 25 to 39 who had recovered from COVID-19.

This sequence joins TRBV5-1 and TRBJ2-1, with a weak D call TRBD1 (5 bases). The CDR3 has 16 amino acids. Germline CDR1 is SGHRS and CDR2 is YFSETQ. Trimming took off 0 bases at V and 2 bases at J, with 12 bases between the two ends. CDR3 in amino acids: CASSLAMTEPYNEQFF. CDR3 DNA sequence: TGCGCCAGCAGCTTGGCCATGACAGAGCCCTACAATGAGCAGTTCTTC.

The chain links TRBV18 to TRBJ2-5; D might be TRBD2 (5 bases). The CDR3 totals 13 residues. Trimming took off 4 bases at V and 5 bases at J, with 11 bases between the two ends. Germline V CDR1 and CDR2: KGHSH, LQKENI. CDR3 coding DNA: TGTGCCAGCTCACAGGCGGGCCAGGAGACCCAGTACTTC. Translated: CASSQAGQETQYF.

This CDR3 reads CASSPVRGSGGNTIYF. CDR3 in DNA: TGTGCCAGCAGCCCTGTGAGGGGGTCCGGTGGAAACACCATATATTTT. The chain joins TRBV3-1 (or the pseudogene TRBV3-2) to TRBJ1-3, with a tentative D call TRBD1 (6 bases). V was pared by 4 bases and J by 3 bases, with 16 bases between. The germline CDR1 and CDR2 sequences are LGHDT and YNNKEL (reference sequence). The CDR3 has 16 amino acids.

Comment on this clone: Mismatch with germline at one junction end may stem from a read error. This rearrangement joins TRBV15 to TRBJ2-7; 7 bases align to TRBD1. Germline V gene lookup returns CDR1 LNHNV and CDR2 YYDKDF (reference sequence). The CDR3 runs to 14 residues. The CDR3 coding sequence is TGTGCCACCAGCAGAGACACAAGGGGACAGCGCCGACACTTC. Its translation is CATSRDTRGQRRHF.

J is TRBJ1-1 and V is TRBV24-1, with 10 bases aligning to TRBD1. V lost 2 bases and J lost 6; bases outside the gene matches: 2. The CDR3 runs to 14 residues. CDR1 is KGHDR, CDR2 SFDVKD, per germline. The CDR3 spells CATSDWGTGAEAFF. CDR3 bases: TGTGCCACCAGTGATTGGGGGACAGGGGCTGAAGCTTTCTTT.

The chain uses TRBV6-5 and TRBJ1-2; D is unclear. Per germline, CDR1 MNHEY and CDR2 SVGAGI. V lost 5 bases and J 8 bases, leaving 21 bases between the germline ends. The length of the CDR3 is 15 residues. The CDR3 sequence is CASSPVFTVGGGYTF. CDR3 in DNA: TGTGCCAGCAGTCCCGTATTTACAGTTGGTGGAGGCTACACCTTC.